The 25 T cell receptor beta chains given below trace back to one sample, sequenced in a study of vaccination effects on CD4 cells after COVID-19. Culture lasted 10 days before CD4+ T cell isolation. This table comes from immunoSEQ multiplex PCR, and its TCRdb copy is limited to in-frame clones, with some not included. The repertoire consists of around 60,000 clones, with 65% to 80% occurring once and the leading ten covering 3% to 3.5%. Their target antigens are unknown. Source: CD4+ T cells from PBMCs cultured without peptide, taken before COVID-19 vaccination. All receptors come from a human donor who received a COVID-19 vaccine.

V gene TRBV12-3 or TRBV12-4 combines with J gene TRBJ1-2, with D tentatively TRBD1 (5 bases). The CDR3 sequence is 13 residues long. V shed 7 bases and J shed 5 bases, with 14 bases lying between them. CDR3 nucleotide sequence: TGTGCCAGCATCTGGGGAGGGGAATATGGCTACACCTTC. Protein product: CASIWGGEYGYTF.

This clone was picked up one time. The rearrangement joins TRBV5-1 to TRBJ2-5; TRBD1 might be the D (5 bases). Trimming cost V 2 bases and J 5 bases, with 10 bases left between them. Per the germline V gene, CDR1 is SGHRS and CDR2 is YFSETQ. CDR3 length: 13 amino acids. The CDR3 loop reads CASSLQAGETQYF. CDR3 DNA sequence: TGCGCCAGCAGCTTACAGGCAGGGGAGACCCAGTACTTC.

In its sample, this clone was seen once. The V gene is TRBV6-6, the J gene TRBJ2-7, with D perhaps matching TRBD1 (7 bases). In germline, CDR1 is MNHNY, CDR2 SVGAGI (reference sequence). This CDR3 is built from 16 residues. The V end lost 0 bases, the J end lost 4 bases, and 16 bases lay between the germline ends. The CDR3 DNA sequence: TGTGCCAGCAGTTACTCAGGACAGGAGGGATTATACGAGCAGTACGTC. This gives the protein CASSYSGQEGLYEQYV.

The chain links TRBV24-1 to TRBJ2-5; D possibly uses TRBD1 or TRBD2 (5 bases each). V dropped 5 bases and J dropped 5 bases, with 11 bases sitting between them. CDR1 KGHDR and CDR2 SFDVKD come from the germline V gene. The CDR3 is 13 residues long. The CDR3, as DNA: TGTGCCACCAGTGGTAGGGGAGAGGAGACCCAGTACTTC. Residues: CATSGRGEETQYF.

The chain is built from TRBV5-1 and TRBJ1-3; D is unclear. Germline-derived CDR1 and CDR2 are SGHRS and YFSETQ. This CDR3 has 14 amino acids. Trimming stripped 0 bases from V and 0 bases from J, with 4 bases between. CDR3 coding DNA: TGCGCCAGCAGCTTGGGCAGCTCTGGAAACACCATATATTTT. Translation gives CASSLGSSGNTIYF.

This sequence joins TRBV15 and TRBJ2-3; D might be TRBD1 or TRBD2, each matching 5 bases. The CDR3 loop spans 13 amino acids. Germline CDR1 and CDR2: LNHNV and YYDKDF (reference sequence). The germline V and J ends were trimmed by 5 bases and 9 bases, with 15 bases remaining between them. The CDR3 nucleotides read TGTGCCACCAGCGGGGGACCACCCCACACGCAGTATTTT. As protein: CATSGGPPHTQYF.

The chain's CDR3 is CASSQLSTDTQYF. In nucleotides, the CDR3 is TGTGCCAGCAGCCAGTTGTCCACAGATACGCAGTATTTT. The J gene is TRBJ2-3, the V gene TRBV2, with D uncertain. CDR1 and CDR2 from the germline V gene are SNHLY and FYNNEI. Trimming cost V 6 bases and J 2 bases, with 9 bases left between them. This CDR3 has 13 amino acids.

The chain uses TRBV6-5 and TRBJ1-3; D is unresolved. V lost 6 bases, J lost 3 bases, and 15 bases lay in between. The CDR3 consists of 15 residues. CDR1 is MNHEY, CDR2 SVGAGI, per germline. The CDR3 DNA follows: TGTGCCAGCAGACGAAGCCTGGCACTTGGAAACACCATATATTTT. This sequence encodes CASRRSLALGNTIYF.

This clone was counted a few times. This rearrangement joins TRBV3-1 (or the pseudogene TRBV3-2) to TRBJ1-4, with D unclear. CDR3 length equals 14 residues. The V gene lost 4 bases and the J gene lost 6 bases, with 12 bases spanning the gap. CDR1 LGHDT and CDR2 YNNKEL come from the germline V gene (reference sequence). DNA for the CDR3: TGTGCCAGCAGCCCCCTCCGCGGGGATGAAAAACTGTTTTTT. It yields the protein CASSPLRGDEKLFF.

This clone turned up a few times. The V gene is TRBV3-1 (or the pseudogene TRBV3-2), the J gene TRBJ1-3, with D maybe TRBD1 (6 bases). CDR3 length equals 14 residues. Germline V lookup: CDR1 LGHDT, CDR2 YNNKEL (reference sequence). The germline V and J ends were trimmed by 7 bases and 2 bases, with 12 bases remaining between them. CDR3 region: CASTRDITGNTIYF. In nucleotides, the CDR3 is TGTGCCAGCACCCGGGACATCACTGGAAACACCATATATTTT.

This sequence joins TRBV11-3 and TRBJ2-1; 7 nucleotides match TRBD1. Germline CDR1 and CDR2: SGHNT and YENEEA. J lost 11 bases, V lost 5 bases, and 6 bases had no gene match. CDR3 length: 12 amino acids. The CDR3 nucleotides read TGTGCCAGCAGCCGCGCGACAGGGAAGCAGTTCTTC. It encodes CASSRATGKQFF.

The chain combines TRBV2 with TRBJ1-5; D gene uncertain. V was cut by 4 bases and J by 4 bases, with 14 bases left in between. The CDR3 is 15 amino acids. Germline V gives CDR1 SNHLY, CDR2 FYNNEI. DNA of the CDR3: TGTGCCAGCAGTGCTGGCGGACCGAAGAATCAGCCCCAGCATTTT. Amino acids: CASSAGGPKNQPQHF.

This chain's CDR3 is CATSDLGQGAYNEQFF. The CDR3 DNA follows: TGTGCCACCAGTGATTTGGGACAGGGGGCGTACAATGAGCAGTTCTTC. The rearrangement joins TRBV24-1 to TRBJ2-1, with 11 bases that match TRBD1. The CDR3 totals 16 residues. V lost 0 bases to trimming and J lost 4 bases; unmatched junction nucleotides: 1. In germline, CDR1 is KGHDR, CDR2 SFDVKD.

The chain employs TRBV6-6 and TRBJ1-1; D ambiguous. Trimming removed 3 bases from V and 0 bases from J, with 11 bases in between. Germline CDR1 MNHNY, CDR2 SVGAGI (reference sequence). The CDR3 consists of 15 residues. For the CDR3, the DNA is TGTGCCAGCAGTTATGGAGAACGGGTGAACACTGAAGCTTTCTTT. Protein sequence: CASSYGERVNTEAFF.

The chain combines TRBV15 with TRBJ2-2; 7 nucleotides line up with TRBD1. CDR3 length: 13 residues. V shed 4 bases, J shed 6 bases, and the junction held 2 bases outside the gene matches. Germline CDR1 is LNHNV and CDR2 is YYDKDF (reference sequence). This CDR3 reads CATSNRGPGELFF. CDR3 sequence (DNA): TGTGCCACCAGCAACAGGGGTCCCGGGGAGCTGTTTTTT.

This clone came up a few times. This chain joins TRBV27 and TRBJ1-2; no definite D call. CDR1 is MNHEY and CDR2 is SMNVEV in the germline V gene (reference sequence). The CDR3 is made up of 11 amino acids. With 6 bases removed from V and 8 bases from J, the gap between germline ends came to 10 bases. In DNA form, the CDR3 reads TGTGCCAGCAGGGACTATCACGGCTACACCTTC. The encoded protein is CASRDYHGYTF.

The J gene is TRBJ2-1, the V gene TRBV19, with D uncertain. Germline loops: CDR1 LNHDA, CDR2 SQIVND (reference sequence). Deletions cut 6 bases from V and 3 bases from J, with 12 bases between. This CDR3 contains 14 residues. The CDR3 reads CASSDTINYNEQFF. As DNA, the CDR3 is TGTGCCAGTAGCGACACAATAAACTACAATGAGCAGTTCTTC.

This chain connects TRBV9 to TRBJ2-1; D unclear. V lost 2 bases and J 6 bases, leaving 6 bases between the germline ends. Germline loops: CDR1 SGDLS, CDR2 YYNGEE. There are 12 residues in the CDR3. CDR3 in DNA: TGTGCCAGCAGCGTGTTCGGCAATGAGCAGTTCTTC. Residues: CASSVFGNEQFF.

The V gene is TRBV5-1, the J gene TRBJ1-4, with unresolved D. The germline V gene has CDR1 SGHRS and CDR2 YFSETQ. V dropped 1 base and J dropped 7 bases, with 8 bases sitting between them. This CDR3 is built from 13 residues. The CDR3 DNA is TGCGCCAGCAGCTTGCTCGGCCGTGAAAAACTGTTTTTT. This gives the protein CASSLLGREKLFF.

The chain recombines TRBV12-3 or TRBV12-4 with TRBJ2-2; a possible D gene is TRBD1 (5 bases). Trimming shortened V by 7 bases and J by 7 bases, and 10 bases separated the two germline ends. The CDR3 is 12 amino acids. In nucleotides, the CDR3 is TGTGCCAGCAACCTGGGGCACGGGGAGCTGTTTTTT. Translating gives CASNLGHGELFF.

The gene calls are TRBV6-6 and TRBJ1-6, with a possible D match to TRBD1 (6 bases). This CDR3 spans 14 amino acids. V lost 4 bases to trimming and J lost 7 bases, with 11 bases between them. The V gene's germline CDR1 is MNHNY and CDR2 SVGAGI (reference sequence). CDR3 sequence reads: CASSSGQTNSPLHF. As DNA, the CDR3 is TGTGCCAGCAGTTCCGGACAGACGAATTCACCCCTCCACTTT.

The chain recombines TRBV7-5 with TRBJ1-2. TRBV7-5 is an annotated pseudogene. This CDR3 has 11 amino acids. CDR3 loop: CVGGGVGGYTF. In DNA, the CDR3 is TGTGTCGGGGGGGGCGTCGGCGGCTACACCTTC.

DNA of the CDR3: TGTGCCAGCAGTGAAGAGAGGGGCACAGATACGCAGTATTTT. Amino acid sequence: CASSEERGTDTQYF. The chain employs TRBV2 and TRBJ2-3; TRBD2 is a possible D gene (5 bases). V lost 1 base to trimming and J lost 1 base, with 6 bases between them. The CDR3 loop spans 14 amino acids. Germline CDR1 is SNHLY and CDR2 is FYNNEI.

The chain recombines TRBV6-1 with TRBJ2-7; 7 bases agree with TRBD1. This CDR3 comprises 16 residues. J gave up 6 bases and V 3 bases, and 14 bases lay outside the gene matches. Germline V gives CDR1 MNHNS, CDR2 SASEGT. CDR3 loop: CASSDKPPGQAGEQYV. In DNA, the CDR3 is TGTGCCAGCAGTGATAAACCCCCCGGACAGGCGGGCGAGCAGTACGTC.

J is TRBJ2-5 and V is TRBV7-2; 12 positions match TRBD2. The J segment lost 5 bases and the V segment lost 0 bases, leaving 7 bases of the junction unmatched. The germline gives CDR1 SGHTA, CDR2 FQGNSA. This CDR3 is built from 17 residues. CDR3 residues: CASSLALTSGGKETQYF. DNA for the CDR3: TGTGCCAGCAGCTTAGCGTTAACTAGCGGGGGGAAGGAGACCCAGTACTTC.